The T cell receptor beta chain described here comes from a study of T-cell memory formation after mild COVID-19. V lost 2 bases to trimming and J lost 0 bases, with 9 bases between them. CDR1 and CDR2 (germline): SGDLS, YYNGEE. The CDR3 runs to 14 residues. From the 5' RACE reads, TCRdb called clonotypes with MiXCR, one entry per CDR3 protein. The sample gives about 620,000 distinct CDR3 sequences, under 20% of which show up once; 12% is in the top ten. The specimen was PBMCs or a T cell subset sorted from them (not recorded which). The J gene is TRBJ2-7, the V gene TRBV9; D remains unclear. This clonotype was sampled from an adult woman who had mild COVID-19 (a few samples of this study predate the infection). Cell type and time point are not known. The CDR3 coding sequence is TGTGCCAGCAGCGTTGGACGTTACTCCTACGAGCAGTACTTC. Amino acids: CASSVGRYSYEQYF.